This T cell receptor (beta chain) derives from a study of CD8+ T cells in alopecia areata. On the study more broadly: Percentage of affected scalp area was the basis on which treated patients' severity was scored. Study results and limitations: Especially in alopecia totalis/universalis, lesional scalp showed greater clonality than normal scalp did.

The CDR3 contains 10 residues. Trimming took off 4 bases at V and 5 bases at J, with 6 bases between the two ends. Germline V gives CDR1 SQVTM, CDR2 ANQGSEA. Treatment defined: oral pan-JAK inhibitor, 5-10 mg twice daily. Lesional scalp punch biopsies and peripheral blood came from alopecia areata patients. Following RNA extraction, reverse transcription yielded cDNA that acted as the sequencing template. Assay used: immunoSEQ multiplex PCR; TCRdb lists only in-frame clones, some missing. The table includes roughly 110,000 clones, roughly 84% detected once. This clone was seen just once. The target antigen is unknown.

This specimen consisted of CD8+ T cells sorted from blood, obtained at week 24, from a patient treated with tofacitinib. The receptor comes from a human donor with alopecia areata. The rearrangement links TRBV29-1 to TRBJ2-7, with D perhaps matching TRBD1 (5 bases). The CDR3 loop reads CSVGGDEQYF. The CDR3, as DNA: TGCAGCGTTGGGGGCGACGAGCAGTACTTC.